This record concerns one T cell receptor (beta chain) sequence. Profiled with immunoSEQ multiplex PCR; TCRdb holds only in-frame clones, not every one. The data contain roughly 200,000 clones, approximately 61% of them singletons. The data were obtained in a study of shared clonotypes between healthy human individuals. The CDR3 totals 15 residues. V was pared by 4 bases and J by 3 bases, with 5 bases of the junction left unmatched. Germline assignment: CDR1 SGHTA and CDR2 FQGNSA. The receptor was isolated from a man aged 30 to 45 in good health. Sequenced material: memory CD4+ T cells sorted from blood. Subset here: CD45RA-negative fraction. V and J are TRBV7-2 and TRBJ2-1, with 8 bases lining up with TRBD2. The CDR3 loop reads CASSYTSGSYNEQFF. Here the CDR3 DNA reads TGTGCCAGCAGCTACACGAGCGGGAGCTACAATGAGCAGTTCTTC.